This T cell receptor beta chain was documented in a study of blood T cells in healthy people across ages. Study summary: The capture of about one barcoded beta molecule per two T cells was achieved by template switching.

Study-level results: Roughly linear declines in TCR beta diversity per million T cells occurred with age. Researchers report that TCR beta diversity correlated strongly with naive T cell percentage.

The CDR3 has 14 amino acids. Germline loops: CDR1 MDHEN, CDR2 SYDVKM. V was trimmed by 6 bases and J by 1 base, leaving 12 bases between them. Together with a sample-barcoded 5' primer, a J-beta primer mix was included in a second PCR lasting about 7 to 11 cycles. TCRdb independently ran MiXCR on the 5' RACE reads; one entry per CDR3 protein. The table lists more than 1,400,000 distinct CDR3 sequences, 42% of them singletons. Samples each had at least 6 micrograms of total RNA extracted. This clonotype was found a few times. What it binds is not known. The sequencing sample was made of blood. The gene calls are TRBV28 and TRBJ2-5; D is ambiguous. The source of this sequence is a woman under 30 in good health. The CDR3 loop is CASSPPVGQETQYF. The CDR3 DNA reads TGTGCCAGCAGCCCCCCGGTGGGCCAAGAGACCCAGTACTTC.